A single sample gave rise to the 29 T cell receptor beta chains below, sequenced in a study of cytomegalovirus exposure and HLA in healthy donors. The method was immunoSEQ multiplex PCR; TCRdb's version includes in-frame clones alone and lacks a portion of them. The repertoire includes under 150,000 clones, 86% of them detected once, and about 2.7% sits in the top ten. Sequenced sample: PBMCs. The receptors here all came from a man between 18 and 29 years old in good health and CMV-seronegative.

V usage is TRBV30 and J usage is TRBJ2-1, with TRBD2 identical over 10 bases. The ends lost 0 bases at V and 10 bases at J; junction bases unmatched: 9. The CDR3 has 15 amino acids. CDR1 and CDR2 from the germline V gene are GTSNPN and SVGIG (reference sequence). The CDR3 DNA is TGTGCCTGGAGTGTAGGACTAGCGGCTCTCTGGGAGCAGTTCTTC. This codes for CAWSVGLAALWEQFF.

The count of this clone is one. The chain combines TRBV28 with TRBJ2-7; 7 nucleotides align to TRBD2. Germline-derived CDR1 and CDR2 are MDHEN and SYDVKM. Trimming at V came to 11 bases and at J to 3 bases, leaving 19 bases not matched to a gene. CDR3 length equals 16 residues. CDR3 in amino acids: CAGREVFPSGHYEQYF. As DNA, the CDR3 is TGTGCCGGCCGGGAAGTTTTTCCTAGCGGCCACTACGAGCAGTACTTC. Based on the CDR3 plus reference TRBV28 and TRBJ2-7, the full variable domain is DVKVTQSSRYLVKRTGEKVFLECVQDMDHENMFWYRQDPGLGLRLIYFSYDVKMKEKGDIPEGYSVSREKKERFSLILESASTNQTSMYLCAGREVFPSGHYEQYFGPGTRLTVT.

V gene TRBV28 combines with J gene TRBJ2-2, with a possible D match to TRBD2 (5 bases). V lost 6 bases, J lost 6 bases, and 11 bases lay in between. The V gene's germline CDR1 is MDHEN and CDR2 SYDVKM. The CDR3 spans 13 residues. The CDR3 DNA is TGTGCCAGCAGATCTCTAGCCCCCGGGGAGCTGTTTTTT. This sequence encodes CASRSLAPGELFF.

The V call is TRBV10-3, the J call TRBJ1-2, with D possibly matching TRBD1 (5 bases). Germline CDR1 reads ENHRY; CDR2 reads SYGVKD. V was cut by 8 bases and J by 8 bases, with 24 bases left in between. This CDR3 is 15 amino acids long. This chain's CDR3 is CAIGPTDVEDGGYTF. The CDR3 DNA is TGTGCCATCGGCCCGACAGACGTAGAAGACGGGGGCTACACCTTC.

V and J are TRBV11-2 and TRBJ2-7; a possible D gene is TRBD2 (5 bases). Trimming cost V 5 bases and J 2 bases, with 22 bases left between them. The CDR3 contains 17 residues. Germline assignment: CDR1 SGHAT and CDR2 FQNNGV. The CDR3 nucleotides read TGTGCCAGCAGCCCATTAGAGGGTTACGGAAAACCCTACGAGCAGTACTTC. This translates into CASSPLEGYGKPYEQYF.

This chain connects TRBV5-1 to TRBJ1-1; a weak D match, TRBD1 (5 bases). The V end was cut by 1 base, the J end by 4 bases, with 11 bases between. CDR3 length equals 14 residues. Germline assignment: CDR1 SGHRS and CDR2 YFSETQ. CDR3 in amino acids: CASSLLGEATEAFF. In DNA, the CDR3 is TGCGCCAGCAGCTTGTTGGGGGAGGCCACTGAAGCTTTCTTT.

This clone was counted at least ten times. The chain carries TRBV9 and TRBJ2-2; perhaps TRBD2 as D (5 bases). The germline gives CDR1 SGDLS, CDR2 YYNGEE. The CDR3 runs 15 residues. Trimming removed 1 base from V and 2 bases from J, with 9 bases in between. This CDR3 is CASSVLSGNTGELFF. The CDR3 coding sequence is TGTGCCAGCAGCGTACTGTCGGGAAACACCGGGGAGCTGTTTTTT.

This chain links TRBV30 with TRBJ2-3; D is perhaps TRBD2 (5 bases). V lost 2 bases and J lost 2, with 8 bases in between. Germline V gives CDR1 GTSNPN, CDR2 SVGIG (reference sequence). The CDR3 runs 13 residues. CDR3 DNA sequence: TGTGCCTGGAGTAGCGGAAACACAGATACGCAGTATTTT. Protein sequence: CAWSSGNTDTQYF.

The chain recombines TRBV15 with TRBJ1-1; D might be TRBD1 (6 bases). Trimming pared 0 bases from V and 12 bases from J, leaving 17 bases between. This CDR3 is 14 amino acids long. The germline CDR1 and CDR2 sequences are LNHNV and YYDKDF (reference sequence). CDR3 loop: CATSRDVVGGRSFF. The CDR3 bases are TGTGCCACCAGCAGAGATGTAGTAGGGGGTAGGTCTTTCTTT.

This clone was recorded once. V and J are TRBV29-1 and TRBJ1-1; 9 bases line up with TRBD1. Germline-derived CDR1 and CDR2 are SQVTM and ANQGSEA. The CDR3 runs to 10 residues. Trimming took 6 bases from V and 11 from J; bases not matched to a gene: 4. For the CDR3, the DNA is TGCAGCGTGGGACAGGGTGGTGCTTTCTTT. Protein product: CSVGQGGAFF.

The V call is TRBV18, the J call TRBJ1-2; D not certain. The V gene lost 3 bases and the J gene lost 0 bases, with 5 bases spanning the gap. The CDR3 totals 13 residues. From germline, CDR1 is KGHSH and CDR2 LQKENI. CDR3 sequence reads: CASSPTANYGYTF. Written as DNA, the CDR3 is TGTGCCAGCTCACCCACTGCTAACTATGGCTACACCTTC.

J is TRBJ2-1 and V is TRBV2; 10 nucleotides agree with TRBD1. The junction had 4 bases not matched to a gene; V was cut back by 5 bases and J by 9 bases. This CDR3 comprises 13 residues. Germline V gene lookup returns CDR1 SNHLY and CDR2 FYNNEI. The CDR3 nucleotides read TGTGCCAGCAGTCCCGGGACAGGGGTTGAGCAGTTCTTC. It specifies CASSPGTGVEQFF.

J is TRBJ2-7 and V is TRBV10-1, with D perhaps matching TRBD1 (8 bases). The CDR3 totals 18 residues. The V gene lost 0 bases and the J gene lost 4 bases, with 22 bases spanning the gap. Germline V CDR1 and CDR2: WNHNN, SYGVQD (reference sequence). CDR3: CASSESKGRGTGVYEQYF. CDR3 bases: TGCGCCAGCAGTGAGTCGAAGGGGAGGGGGACAGGCGTGTACGAGCAGTACTTC.

CDR3 region: CASSIPTGTDTQYF. The CDR3 bases are TGTGCCAGTAGTATCCCCACAGGGACAGATACGCAGTATTTT. The gene calls are TRBV19 and TRBJ2-3, with a tentative D call TRBD1 (6 bases). This CDR3 is 14 amino acids long. Germline V gene sequence: CDR1 LNHDA, CDR2 SQIVND (reference sequence). V lost 3 bases and J 3 bases, leaving 10 bases between the germline ends.

This rearrangement joins TRBV28 to TRBJ1-1; D perhaps matches TRBD1 (5 bases). The CDR3 has 14 amino acids. Per the germline V gene, CDR1 is MDHEN and CDR2 is SYDVKM. V lost 6 bases and J 3 bases, leaving 14 bases between the germline ends. In nucleotides, the CDR3 is TGTGCCAGCAGGGCGGGGGGGACGGACACTGAAGCTTTCTTT. Its protein product is CASRAGGTDTEAFF.

J is TRBJ2-7 and V is TRBV7-2, with TRBD1 matching over 7 bases. Germline loops: CDR1 SGHTA, CDR2 FQGNSA. The CDR3 is 14 amino acids. V was pared by 1 base and J by 2 bases, with 2 bases of the junction left unmatched. DNA for the CDR3: TGTGCCAGCAGCTTAGGGACAGGCCCCTACGAGCAGTACTTC. It translates to CASSLGTGPYEQYF.

The CDR3, as DNA: TGTGCCAGTAGTACCGGACAGGGGTTTACCACTGAAGCTTTCTTT. Translating gives CASSTGQGFTTEAFF. The chain carries TRBV19 and TRBJ1-1; TRBD1 aligns across 9 bases. The CDR3 covers 15 residues. J lost 4 bases, V lost 4 bases, and 7 bases had no gene match. Germline CDR1 and CDR2: LNHDA and SQIVND (reference sequence).

V is TRBV28 and J is TRBJ2-7, with 8 bases matching TRBD1. J lost 6 bases, V lost 4 bases, and 8 bases had no gene match. Germline CDR1 is MDHEN and CDR2 is SYDVKM. The CDR3 sequence is 14 residues long. The CDR3 protein is CASSWLQGVGEQYF. CDR3 bases: TGTGCCAGCAGTTGGCTACAGGGGGTGGGCGAGCAGTACTTC.

V usage is TRBV4-1 and J usage is TRBJ2-1; TRBD1 aligns across 8 bases. V gave up 6 bases and J gave up 7 bases; unmatched junction bases: 11. This CDR3 is 15 amino acids long. Germline V gene sequence: CDR1 MGHRA, CDR2 YSYEKL. The CDR3, as DNA: TGCGCCAGCAGATTAGGACAGGGTCCAGGGAATGAGCAGTTCTTC. The encoded protein is CASRLGQGPGNEQFF.

V is TRBV25-1 and J is TRBJ2-3; 7 nucleotides align to TRBD2. Per germline, CDR1 MGHDK and CDR2 SYGVNS. The junction had 1 base not matched to a gene; V was cut back by 3 bases and J by 1 base. The CDR3 contains 14 residues. CDR3 protein: CASSDGGGTDTQYF. The CDR3 DNA reads TGTGCCAGCAGTGATGGGGGGGGCACAGATACGCAGTATTTT.

This chain links TRBV9 with TRBJ2-1; D is ambiguous. The CDR3 is 15 amino acids. The germline CDR1 and CDR2 sequences are SGDLS and YYNGEE. V lost 3 bases and J lost 0, with 10 bases in between. The CDR3 loop reads CASSASDSSYNEQFF. DNA of the CDR3: TGTGCCAGCAGCGCGAGTGATAGCTCCTACAATGAGCAGTTCTTC.

This clone was counted between two and nine times. The same CDR3 arises from other DNA sequences in this sample as well. The chain recombines TRBV19 with TRBJ2-7; no definite D call. Between the trimmed V and J ends, which lost 3 bases and 1 base, there was a span of 7 bases. The germline V gene encodes CDR1 LNHDA and CDR2 SQIVND (reference sequence). The CDR3 has 13 residues. The CDR3 nucleotides read TGTGCCAGTAGTATCGGTTCTTCCTACGAGCAGTACTTC. This translates into CASSIGSSYEQYF.

This clone was observed many times. The rearrangement uses TRBV4-3 and TRBJ2-1; TRBD1 might be the D (6 bases). Germline V gene data show CDR1 as LGHNA and CDR2 as YSLEER. V was shortened by 3 bases and J by 8 bases, with 11 bases between the two germline ends. CDR3 length: 13 residues. The CDR3: CASSQTQGYEQFF. CDR3 bases: TGCGCCAGCAGCCAGACACAGGGCTATGAGCAGTTCTTC.

The chain joins TRBV19 to TRBJ1-4; D might be TRBD1 (5 bases). V was trimmed by 7 bases and J by 4 bases, leaving 16 bases between them. CDR1 is LNHDA and CDR2 is SQIVND in the germline V gene (reference sequence). The CDR3 sequence is 15 residues long. The CDR3 region has the DNA TGTGCCAGTACTCCGCGCCGGGGGAGTAATGAAAAACTGTTTTTT. This encodes CASTPRRGSNEKLFF.

In DNA, the CDR3 is TGTGCCATCAGTGAGGAGCGGAACTCACTCCCCGGGGAGCTGTTTTTT. Its translation: CAISEERNSLPGELFF. The chain employs TRBV10-3 and TRBJ2-2, with a possible D match to TRBD2 (5 bases). This CDR3 comprises 16 residues. Germline assignment: CDR1 ENHRY and CDR2 SYGVKD. Trimming left V 2 bases short and J 6 bases short, with 16 bases between.

The genes are TRBV13 and TRBJ1-1, with D uncertain. V lost 4 bases and J 5 bases, leaving 8 bases between the germline ends. The CDR3 consists of 12 residues. Germline CDR1 PRHDT, CDR2 FYEKMQ (reference sequence). CDR3 residues: CASSSGRTEAFF. The CDR3 DNA reads TGTGCCAGCAGCTCGGGTAGGACTGAAGCTTTCTTT.

J is TRBJ1-3 and V is TRBV5-1; D is ambiguous. Germline CDR1 reads SGHRS; CDR2 reads YFSETQ. This CDR3 spans 16 amino acids. The V end lost 0 bases, the J end lost 2 bases, and 12 bases lay between the germline ends. CDR3 loop: CASSLVSQVAGNTIYF. The CDR3 DNA sequence: TGCGCCAGCAGCTTGGTCTCTCAGGTGGCTGGAAACACCATATATTTT.

J is TRBJ2-5 and V is TRBV7-2, with a weak D call TRBD2 (6 bases). The CDR3 has 13 amino acids. V shed 4 bases and J shed 5 bases, with 11 bases lying between them. Per germline, CDR1 SGHTA and CDR2 FQGNSA. CDR3 sequence: CASSSGLRETQYF. CDR3 DNA: TGTGCCAGCAGCTCGGGACTGAGGGAGACCCAGTACTTC.

The V and J genes are TRBV28 and TRBJ1-4; D may be TRBD1 (6 bases). CDR3 length equals 15 residues. The V gene's germline CDR1 is MDHEN and CDR2 SYDVKM. Trimming shortened V by 8 bases and J by 2 bases, and 15 bases separated the two germline ends. CDR3 coding DNA: TGTGCCAGCGCCACCCAGGGGCGCACTAATGAAAAACTGTTTTTT. Protein product: CASATQGRTNEKLFF.